Shown below are 20 T cell receptor beta chains from a single sample sequenced in a study of vaccination effects on CD4 cells after COVID-19 (dated by TCRdb to the early 2020s). For these receptors, no antigen is known. In the ViraFEST assay, PBMC were stimulated with viral peptide pools, and TCR sequencing was then used to find antigen-specific CD4+ T cell clonotypes based on their expansion. After 10 days of culture, CD4+ T cells were isolated with the EasySep CD4+ T cell isolation kit. Convalescent patients had PCR-confirmed SARS-CoV-2 infection between March and December 2020, before Alpha, Beta and Delta variants emerged in the United States. Participants received two doses of either the BNT162b2 or the mRNA-1273 mRNA SARS-CoV-2 vaccine. Library method: the immunoSEQ multiplex PCR assay. TCRdb retrieved this table from immuneACCESS and kept in-frame rearrangements only. Not all clones are present; in checked studies, unresolved V genes account for under half, and no reason is known for the remainder. In this sample the table shows about 13,000 clones, around 73% of which occur a single time. Approximately 31% of the sample rests with the top ten.

Sample: CD4+ T cells from PBMCs cultured with HCoV-NL63 spike peptides, taken after COVID-19 vaccination. The cell subset or site label here, explained by the study, means: HCoV-NL63 spike overlapping peptide pool stimulation. The receptors here all came from a human donor who had a prior SARS-CoV-2 infection.

The V call is TRBV11-3, the J call TRBJ2-5; maybe TRBD2 (5 bases). This CDR3 is 13 amino acids long. Germline-derived CDR1 and CDR2 are SGHNT and YENEEA. Trimming shortened V by 4 bases and J by 5 bases, and 11 bases separated the two germline ends. The CDR3 DNA sequence: TGTGCCAGCAGCTCCACGGGATCGGAGACCCAGTACTTC. Protein product: CASSSTGSETQYF.

The chain joins TRBV11-2 to TRBJ1-1, with 7 bases aligning to TRBD1. V gave up 1 base and J gave up 5 bases; unmatched junction bases: 7. Germline loops: CDR1 SGHAT, CDR2 FQNNGV. The CDR3 sequence is 15 residues long. This CDR3 is CASSLVVRGDTEAFF. The CDR3 nucleotides read TGTGCCAGCAGCTTAGTTGTCAGGGGGGATACTGAAGCTTTCTTT.

This rearrangement joins TRBV7-2 to TRBJ2-7; TRBD2 aligns across 10 bases. The CDR3 length is 16 residues. V trimming: 2 bases; J trimming: 2 bases; junction bases outside the gene matches: 6. Germline V gene lookup returns CDR1 SGHTA and CDR2 FQGNSA. The CDR3 here is CASSLFGGLAAYEQYF. CDR3 sequence (DNA): TGTGCCAGCAGCTTATTTGGCGGACTAGCGGCCTACGAGCAGTACTTC.

This chain connects TRBV25-1 to TRBJ1-5; 7 positions match TRBD1. This CDR3 has 15 residues. The junction had 8 bases not matched to a gene; V was cut back by 3 bases and J by 6 bases. Germline V gene data show CDR1 as MGHDK and CDR2 as SYGVNS. The chain's CDR3 is CASSDDRVGAQPQHF. CDR3 coding DNA: TGTGCCAGCAGTGACGACAGGGTAGGTGCTCAGCCCCAGCATTTT.

This clone has only a few counts. The J gene is TRBJ2-3, the V gene TRBV4-2; D is uncertain. Germline CDR1 is LGHNA and CDR2 is YNFKEQ. V was shortened by 3 bases and J by 6 bases, with 10 bases between the two germline ends. This CDR3 is built from 13 residues. The CDR3 is CASSHPLKDTQYF. As DNA, the CDR3 is TGTGCCAGCAGCCACCCCCTGAAGGATACGCAGTATTTT.

The rearrangement uses TRBV15 and TRBJ2-1, with TRBD2 identical over 7 bases. Trimming cost V 8 bases and J 3 bases; bases outside gene matches: 10. The CDR3 spans 15 residues. The germline gives CDR1 LNHNV, CDR2 YYDKDF (reference sequence). This CDR3 is CATRYGLADYNEQFF. In DNA form, the CDR3 reads TGTGCCACCCGTTACGGTCTAGCGGACTACAATGAGCAGTTCTTC.

CDR3 amino acids: CASSQDYAEKLFF. The CDR3 region has the DNA TGCGCCAGCAGCCAAGATTACGCCGAAAAACTGTTTTTT. The rearrangement uses TRBV4-3 and TRBJ1-4; no firm D call. CDR1 LGHNA and CDR2 YSLEER come from the germline V gene. This CDR3 spans 13 amino acids. V was trimmed by 0 bases and J by 8 bases, leaving 7 bases between them.

The chain uses TRBV6-5 and TRBJ1-1, with 7 bases fitting TRBD1. The CDR3 covers 14 residues. J gave up 1 base and V 7 bases, and 6 bases lay outside the gene matches. The germline CDR1 and CDR2 sequences are MNHEY and SVGAGI. This chain's CDR3 is CASIRGTENTEAFF. CDR3 DNA: TGTGCCAGCATACGAGGGACAGAGAACACTGAAGCTTTCTTT.

The chain joins TRBV11-2 to TRBJ2-7, with 9 bases that match TRBD2. The CDR3 is made up of 15 amino acids. In germline, CDR1 is SGHAT, CDR2 FQNNGV. The ends lost 3 bases at V and 2 bases at J; junction bases unmatched: 5. The CDR3 reads CASSLRGGAPYEQYF. The CDR3 DNA reads TGTGCCAGCAGCTTGCGCGGGGGGGCCCCCTACGAGCAGTACTTC.

This clone was seen a handful of times. The chain uses TRBV7-3 and TRBJ2-3; 8 bases are shared with TRBD2. V gave up 3 bases and J gave up 4 bases; unmatched junction bases: 9. CDR1 and CDR2 from the germline V gene are SGHTA and FQGTGA. CDR3 length: 16 residues. CDR3 in DNA: TGTGCCAGCAGCTTTCAGGGCGGGAGGAGGTCAGATACGCAGTATTTT. Translation: CASSFQGGRRSDTQYF.

The chain joins TRBV11-2 to TRBJ2-7; no clear D. CDR1 is SGHAT and CDR2 is FQNNGV in the germline V gene. CDR3 length equals 14 residues. Trimming removed 0 bases from V and 3 bases from J, with 9 bases in between. CDR3 in amino acids: CASSLELQSYEQYF. CDR3 bases: TGTGCCAGCAGCTTAGAGCTTCAAAGCTACGAGCAGTACTTC.

The rearrangement uses TRBV9 and TRBJ1-3, with a tentative D call TRBD1 (6 bases). The germline V gene encodes CDR1 SGDLS and CDR2 YYNGEE. The V and J ends lost 3 bases and 0 bases respectively, with 13 bases between them. CDR3 length: 16 amino acids. CDR3 bases: TGTGCCAGCAGCGAGGGGGGTAGGGACTCTGGAAACACCATATATTTT. It translates to CASSEGGRDSGNTIYF.

The V gene is TRBV9, the J gene TRBJ2-5, with 9 nucleotides matching TRBD1. The CDR3 contains 15 residues. V shed 0 bases and J 5 bases; nucleotides not matched to a gene: 5. Germline CDR1 and CDR2: SGDLS and YYNGEE. DNA of the CDR3: TGTGCCAGCAGCGTAGATACCGACAGGGGGGAGACCCAGTACTTC. It specifies CASSVDTDRGETQYF.

The chain employs TRBV6-5 and TRBJ2-3; D not certain. V was cut by 5 bases and J by 3 bases, with 15 bases left in between. The germline V gene encodes CDR1 MNHEY and CDR2 SVGAGI. CDR3 length equals 15 residues. The CDR3 sequence is CASSPIKGATDTQYF. The CDR3 DNA reads as TGTGCCAGCAGTCCCATTAAGGGTGCTACAGATACGCAGTATTTT.

The sample holds one count of this clone. This chain links TRBV4-3 with TRBJ1-4; D not resolved. The CDR3 has 16 residues. The germline gives CDR1 LGHNA, CDR2 YSLEER. Trimming took 0 bases from V and 6 from J, leaving 14 bases between them. CDR3 amino acids: CASSQELSSGHEKLFF. The CDR3 DNA sequence: TGCGCCAGCAGCCAAGAATTAAGTAGTGGGCATGAAAAACTGTTTTTT.

The rearrangement links TRBV7-9 to TRBJ2-3; D uncertain. Between the trimmed V and J ends, which lost 6 bases and 0 bases, there was a span of 13 bases. The CDR3 is 15 amino acids. Germline V CDR1 and CDR2: SEHNR, FQNEAQ (reference sequence). The CDR3 DNA sequence: TGTGCCAGCAGTTTTGTACTGGCTAGCACAGATACGCAGTATTTT. Its translation is CASSFVLASTDTQYF. The whole variable domain, remainder taken from reference TRBV7-9 and TRBJ2-3, is DTGVSQNPRHKITKRGQNVTFRCDPISEHNRLYWYRQTLGQGPEFLTYFQNEAQLEKSRLLSDRFSAERPKGSFSTLEIQRTEQGDSAMYLCASSFVLASTDTQYFGPGTRLTVL.

The genes are TRBV2 and TRBJ1-2; D remains unclear. Germline CDR1 and CDR2: SNHLY and FYNNEI. CDR3 size: 13 residues. The V end lost 8 bases, the J end lost 6 bases, and 16 bases lay between the germline ends. CDR3 amino acids: CASSGLVLDGYTF. CDR3 coding DNA: TGTGCCAGCTCGGGTCTTGTCCTCGATGGCTACACCTTC.

The V gene is TRBV19, the J gene TRBJ2-5; either TRBD1 or TRBD2 may fit D (5 bases each). V gave up 5 bases and J gave up 0 bases, with 7 bases separating them. The CDR3 totals 13 residues. CDR1 is LNHDA, CDR2 SQIVND, per germline (reference sequence). CDR3 amino acids: CASSEGNQETQYF. The CDR3 DNA is TGTGCCAGTAGTGAGGGGAACCAAGAGACCCAGTACTTC.

CDR3 bases: TGTGCCAGCAGCCTGTGGATGGGGGACACTGAAGCTTTCTTT. Encoded protein: CASSLWMGDTEAFF. The chain carries TRBV13 and TRBJ1-1; a possible D gene is TRBD1 (5 bases). The CDR3 runs to 14 residues. The germline V gene encodes CDR1 PRHDT and CDR2 FYEKMQ (reference sequence). With 5 bases removed from V and 3 bases from J, the gap between germline ends came to 13 bases.

This chain links TRBV5-5 with TRBJ2-5, with D perhaps TRBD2 (6 bases). The germline V and J ends were trimmed by 4 bases and 3 bases, with 13 bases remaining between them. The germline CDR1 and CDR2 sequences are SGHKS and YYEKEE (reference sequence). The CDR3 loop spans 14 amino acids. The CDR3 reads CASSARRGKETQYF. CDR3 nucleotides: TGTGCCAGCAGCGCACGACGCGGGAAAGAGACCCAGTACTTC. The full variable domain, with the rest looked up from reference TRBV5-5 and TRBJ2-5, is DAGVTQSPTHLIKTRGQQVTLRCSPISGHKSVSWYQQVLGQGPQFIFQYYEKEERGRGNFPDRFSARQFPNYSSELNVNALLLGDSALYLCASSARRGKETQYFGPGTRLLVL.